The 12 T cell receptor beta chains listed next were all sequenced from one sample in a study of OX40 agonist ivuxolimab in advanced cancers. Generated by immunoSEQ multiplex PCR, the TCRdb table keeps only in-frame clones and is missing some. The table lists 30,000 to 35,000 clones, roughly nine tenths of them singletons. The material sequenced was CD4+ or CD8+ T cells sorted from blood, taken in a trial of the OX40 agonist ivuxolimab. Receptors originate from an adult with an advanced solid tumor such as melanoma, head and neck, liver or kidney cancer.

J is TRBJ2-7 and V is TRBV10-2; D call uncertain. This CDR3 contains 14 residues. CDR1 is WSHSY and CDR2 is SAAADI in the germline V gene. The germline V and J ends were trimmed by 4 bases and 7 bases, with 17 bases remaining between them. The CDR3 nucleotides read TGCGCCAGCAGTGGGCAAGGCGCTTTTTGGGAGCAGTACTTC. Translation gives CASSGQGAFWEQYF.

Comments on this clone: This specimen includes other DNA sequences encoding the same CDR3. CDR3 DNA: TGTGCCAGTAGTATTGCCTTAAACACTGAAGCTTTCTTT. It codes for CASSIALNTEAFF. The chain recombines TRBV19 with TRBJ1-1, with unresolved D. Germline assignment: CDR1 LNHDA and CDR2 SQIVND (reference sequence). The CDR3 extends over 13 amino acids. The ends were cut back, 3 bases at V and 2 bases at J, with 7 bases in the middle.

V gene TRBV30 combines with J gene TRBJ2-2, with a weak D call TRBD2 (6 bases). The CDR3 contains 13 residues. Trimming removed 3 bases from V and 5 bases from J, with 10 bases in between. In germline, CDR1 is GTSNPN, CDR2 SVGIG (reference sequence). CDR3 bases: TGTGCCTGGAGCGTCGGAGGGACCGGGGAGCTGTTTTTT. Translating it yields CAWSVGGTGELFF.

The chain carries TRBV6-4 and TRBJ2-6, with D uncertain. Germline V gene sequence: CDR1 MRHNA, CDR2 SNTAGT. V was trimmed by 2 bases and J by 0 bases, leaving 5 bases between them. This CDR3 has 15 amino acids. The CDR3 nucleotides are TGTGCCAGCAGTGACCCCTCCTCTGGGGCCAACGTCCTGACTTTC. Its protein is CASSDPSSGANVLTF.

Concerning this clone itself: Mismatch with germline at one junction end may stem from a read error. This chain connects TRBV6-1 to TRBJ2-7; TRBD1 aligns across 8 bases. This CDR3 has 12 amino acids. Germline V gene lookup returns CDR1 MNHNS and CDR2 SASEGT. In DNA form, the CDR3 reads TGTGCCTCAGACCCTACCAGGGACAGGCCAAACTTC. Its translation: CASDPTRDRPNF.

This clone occurred once. This chain uses TRBV7-9 with TRBJ2-5, with 8 positions matching TRBD2. The CDR3 has 17 amino acids. CDR1 SEHNR and CDR2 FQNEAQ come from the germline V gene (reference sequence). The junction had 11 bases not matched to a gene; V was cut back by 5 bases and J by 0 bases. For the CDR3, the DNA is TGTGCCAGCAGCGTGGAAGCGGGAGTTGGGTACCAAGAGACCCAGTACTTC. As protein: CASSVEAGVGYQETQYF.

The J gene is TRBJ2-7, the V gene TRBV6-5; D might be TRBD1 (5 bases). The length of the CDR3 is 13 residues. Germline V lookup: CDR1 MNHEY, CDR2 SVGAGI. V was shortened by 10 bases and J by 1 base, with 14 bases between the two germline ends. The CDR3 spells CAIRQGRSYEQYF. The CDR3 DNA follows: TGTGCCATCAGGCAGGGTCGGTCCTACGAGCAGTACTTC.

The chain links TRBV13 to TRBJ1-4; no reliable D call. The V end was cut by 0 bases, the J end by 2 bases, with 7 bases between. The CDR3 is 15 residues long. Germline loops: CDR1 PRHDT, CDR2 FYEKMQ (reference sequence). This CDR3 is CASSLGIGTNEKLFF. The CDR3 DNA sequence: TGTGCCAGCAGCTTAGGGATAGGGACTAATGAAAAACTGTTTTTT.

The gene calls are TRBV25-1 and TRBJ2-5, with D possibly matching TRBD2 (6 bases). Germline V lookup: CDR1 MGHDK, CDR2 SYGVNS. CDR3 length: 13 residues. V was pared by 3 bases and J by 4 bases, with 9 bases between. This chain's CDR3 is CASSDREVETQYF. CDR3 DNA: TGTGCCAGCAGTGACAGGGAGGTAGAGACCCAGTACTTC.

The chain carries TRBV25-1 and TRBJ2-3, with TRBD1 identical over 7 bases. Germline V lookup: CDR1 MGHDK, CDR2 SYGVNS. V was clipped by 1 base and J by 2 bases; unmatched bases: 3. CDR3 length: 15 residues. Here the CDR3 DNA reads TGTGCCAGCAGTGAATCAACAGGGGACACAGATACGCAGTATTTT. It yields the protein CASSESTGDTDTQYF.

The rearrangement joins TRBV19 to TRBJ2-1; D call uncertain. Per germline, CDR1 LNHDA and CDR2 SQIVND (reference sequence). The CDR3 contains 13 residues. Trimming took off 1 base at V and 5 bases at J, with 6 bases between the two ends. DNA of the CDR3: TGTGCCAGTAGTATAGCGAAAAACAATGAGCAGTTCTTC. Translating it yields CASSIAKNNEQFF.

The chain recombines TRBV5-4 with TRBJ1-5, with 9 bases fitting TRBD1. This CDR3 region has 16 residues. J gave up 5 bases and V 2 bases, and 8 bases lay outside the gene matches. CDR1 SGHNT and CDR2 YYREEE come from the germline V gene (reference sequence). Written as DNA, the CDR3 is TGTGCCAGCAGCTTTACCGGGACAGGGAGGGATCAGCCCCAGCATTTT. As protein: CASSFTGTGRDQPQHF.